The present entry profiles one T cell receptor (beta chain) with its context. What it binds is unknown. The data derive from a study of CD8+CD57+ T cells in acquired aplastic anemia. Whole-study findings and limits: Overlapping CD8+ CDR3 repertoires of patients and controls contained some 27 shared sequences.

Patients who underwent sequencing had shown CD8+CD57+ cell expansion by flow cytometry. Genomic DNA was employed as the template in profiling TCR beta VDJ and CDR3. TCRdb used MiXCR to reprocess the reads, holding one entry per CDR3 protein. The sample shows under 200,000 distinct CDR3 sequences, 48% of them seen only once. V shed 3 bases, J shed 8 bases, and the junction held 4 bases outside the gene matches. The CDR3 length is 13 residues. The germline V gene has CDR1 DFQATT and CDR2 SNEGSKA (reference sequence). The chain is built from TRBV20-1 and TRBJ1-2; TRBD1 matches at 12 bases. The source material was sorted CD4+, CD8+, or CD8+CD57+ T cells (not recorded which) from PBMCs. The TCR was taken from a human donor with aplastic anemia. Here the CDR3 DNA reads TGCAGTGCTAGTGGGGACAGGGGGCAGGGCTACACCTTC. It is translated as CSASGDRGQGYTF.